This T cell receptor beta chain comes out of a study of blood T cell repertoires in COVID-19. The wider study: Nucleic acid was either cDNA or gDNA, and it came from T cells, B-cell-depleted T cells, or PBMCs.

All enrollees were roughly 18 to 95 years old and from fewer than 30 US areas. Shortly before study entry, within 2 weeks, exposed participants had met a COVID-19 case. Germline CDR1 is SGHTA and CDR2 is FQGTGA. The length of the CDR3 is 16 residues. Unmatched junction bases numbered 7, after V lost 5 bases and J lost 6 bases. As originally analysed: It was from reference gene primer amplification that nucleated cell counts were estimated. Profiling relied on immunoSEQ multiplex PCR, and the TCRdb table lists in-frame clones only, not all of them. V and J calls and clone size follow that table, whereas D and trimming were derived from the DNA. The sample lists hundreds of thousands of clones; under 90% were seen once.

V is TRBV7-3 and J is TRBJ2-3, with 14 bases aligning to TRBD2. The receptor was derived from a woman aged 40 to 55 who had been exposed to COVID-19. Sequences were obtained from PBMCs or T cells enriched from blood (not recorded which). CDR3 residues: CASSKSGLAGVDTQYF. The CDR3 region has the DNA TGTGCCAGCAGCAAATCGGGACTAGCGGGGGTCGATACGCAGTATTTT.